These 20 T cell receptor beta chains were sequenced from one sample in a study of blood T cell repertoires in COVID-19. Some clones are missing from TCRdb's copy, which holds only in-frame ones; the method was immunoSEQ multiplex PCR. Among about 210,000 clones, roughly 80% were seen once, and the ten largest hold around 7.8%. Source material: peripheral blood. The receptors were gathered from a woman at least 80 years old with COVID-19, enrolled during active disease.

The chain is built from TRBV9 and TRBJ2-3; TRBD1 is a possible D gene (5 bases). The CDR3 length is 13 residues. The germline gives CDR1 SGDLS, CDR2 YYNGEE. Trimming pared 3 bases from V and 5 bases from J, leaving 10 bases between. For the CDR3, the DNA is TGTGCCAGCAGCGGTACAGGAGAAGATACGCAGTATTTT. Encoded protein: CASSGTGEDTQYF.

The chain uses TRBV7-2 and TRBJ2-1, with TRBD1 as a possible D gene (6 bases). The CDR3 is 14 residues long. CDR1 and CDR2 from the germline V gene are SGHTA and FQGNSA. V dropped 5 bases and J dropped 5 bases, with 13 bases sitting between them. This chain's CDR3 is CASSPRRTDNEQFF. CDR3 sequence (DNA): TGTGCCAGCAGCCCCCGACGGACAGACAATGAGCAGTTCTTC.

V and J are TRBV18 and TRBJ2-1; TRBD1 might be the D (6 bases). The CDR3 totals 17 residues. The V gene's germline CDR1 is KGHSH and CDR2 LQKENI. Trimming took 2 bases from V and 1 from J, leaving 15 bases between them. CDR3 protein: CASSPTRGRGSYNEQFF. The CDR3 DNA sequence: TGTGCCAGCTCACCAACCCGGGGTAGGGGGTCCTACAATGAGCAGTTCTTC.

The CDR3 nucleotides read TGTGCCAGCACAGGACTAGCGGGTACAGATACGCAGTATTTT. This sequence encodes CASTGLAGTDTQYF. The chain employs TRBV28 and TRBJ2-3, with 11 bases lining up with TRBD2. The CDR3 spans 14 residues. V dropped 7 bases and J dropped 3; count of bases not matched to a gene: 3. Germline assignment: CDR1 MDHEN and CDR2 SYDVKM.

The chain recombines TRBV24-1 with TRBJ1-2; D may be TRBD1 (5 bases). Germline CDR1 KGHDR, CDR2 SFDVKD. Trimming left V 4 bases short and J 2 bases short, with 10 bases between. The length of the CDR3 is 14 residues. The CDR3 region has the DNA TGTGCCACCAGTGAATTGACAGAGAACTATGGCTACACCTTC. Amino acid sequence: CATSELTENYGYTF.

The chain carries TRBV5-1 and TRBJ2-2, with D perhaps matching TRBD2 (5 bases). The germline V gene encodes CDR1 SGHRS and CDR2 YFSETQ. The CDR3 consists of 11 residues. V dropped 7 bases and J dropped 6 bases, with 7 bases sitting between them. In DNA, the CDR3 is TGCGCCAGCCGGGAATCCGGGGAGCTGTTTTTT. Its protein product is CASRESGELFF.

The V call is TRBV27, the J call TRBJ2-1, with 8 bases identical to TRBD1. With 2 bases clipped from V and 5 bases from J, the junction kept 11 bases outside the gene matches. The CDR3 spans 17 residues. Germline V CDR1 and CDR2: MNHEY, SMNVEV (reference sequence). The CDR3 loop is CASSLLVPGTGNNEQFF. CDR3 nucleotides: TGTGCCAGCAGTTTACTAGTTCCCGGGACAGGAAACAATGAGCAGTTCTTC.

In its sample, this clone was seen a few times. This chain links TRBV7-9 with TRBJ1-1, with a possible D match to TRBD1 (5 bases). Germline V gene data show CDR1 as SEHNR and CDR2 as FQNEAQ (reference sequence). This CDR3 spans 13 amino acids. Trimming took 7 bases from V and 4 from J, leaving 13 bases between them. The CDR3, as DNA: TGTGCCAGCACCCAAGTCCAGGGCACTGAAGCTTTCTTT. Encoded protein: CASTQVQGTEAFF.

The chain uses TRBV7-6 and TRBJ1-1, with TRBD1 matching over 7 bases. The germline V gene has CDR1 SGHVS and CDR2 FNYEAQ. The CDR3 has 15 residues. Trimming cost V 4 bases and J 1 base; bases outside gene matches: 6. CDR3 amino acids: CASSWTGQSNTEAFF. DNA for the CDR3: TGTGCCAGCAGCTGGACGGGACAGTCGAACACTGAAGCTTTCTTT. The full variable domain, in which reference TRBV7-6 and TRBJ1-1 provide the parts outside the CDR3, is GAGVSQSPRYKVTKRGQDVALRCDPISGHVSLYWYRQALGQGPEFLTYFNYEAQQDKSGLPNDRFSAERPEGSISTLTIQRTEQRDSAMYRCASSWTGQSNTEAFFGQGTRLTVV.

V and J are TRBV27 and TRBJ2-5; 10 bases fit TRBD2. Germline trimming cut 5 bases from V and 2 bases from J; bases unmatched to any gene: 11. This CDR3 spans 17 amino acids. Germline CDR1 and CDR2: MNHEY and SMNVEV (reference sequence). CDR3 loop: CASSPGGSGGLQETQYF. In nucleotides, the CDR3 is TGTGCCAGCAGTCCCGGGGGTAGCGGGGGGTTACAAGAGACCCAGTACTTC.

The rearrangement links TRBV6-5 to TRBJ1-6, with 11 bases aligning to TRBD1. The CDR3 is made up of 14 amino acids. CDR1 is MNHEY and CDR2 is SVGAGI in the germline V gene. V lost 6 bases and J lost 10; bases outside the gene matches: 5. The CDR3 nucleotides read TGTGCCAGCAGGAAGGGACAGGGGGGATCACCCCTCCACTTT. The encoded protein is CASRKGQGGSPLHF.

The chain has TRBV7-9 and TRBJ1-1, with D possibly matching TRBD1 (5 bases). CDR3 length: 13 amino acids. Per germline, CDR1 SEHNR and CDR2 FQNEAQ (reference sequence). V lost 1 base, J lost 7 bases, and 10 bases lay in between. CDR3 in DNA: TGTGCCAGCAGCTTAGAAGGGGAAAGTGAAGCTTTCTTT. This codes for CASSLEGESEAFF.

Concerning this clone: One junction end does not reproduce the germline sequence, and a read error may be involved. The CDR3, as DNA: TGTGCCAGCAGTTACGGGGACAGACAGGTCTTC. It encodes CASSYGDRQVF. The V gene is TRBV6-5, the J gene TRBJ1-2; TRBD1 matches at 7 bases. Germline CDR1 reads MNHEY; CDR2 reads SVGAGI. CDR3 size: 11 residues.

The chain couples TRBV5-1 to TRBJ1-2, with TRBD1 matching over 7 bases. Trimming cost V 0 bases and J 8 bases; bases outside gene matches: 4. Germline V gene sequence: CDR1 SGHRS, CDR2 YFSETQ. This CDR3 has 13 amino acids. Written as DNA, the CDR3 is TGCGCCAGCAGCTTGGAGGGGGCGCAGGGCTACACCTTC. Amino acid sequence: CASSLEGAQGYTF.

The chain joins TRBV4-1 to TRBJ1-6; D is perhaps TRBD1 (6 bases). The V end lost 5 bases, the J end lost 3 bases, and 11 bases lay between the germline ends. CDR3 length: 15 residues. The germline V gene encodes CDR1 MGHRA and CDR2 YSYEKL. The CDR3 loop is CASSGGGGYNSPLHF. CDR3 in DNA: TGCGCCAGCAGCGGGGGGGGCGGCTATAATTCACCCCTCCACTTT.

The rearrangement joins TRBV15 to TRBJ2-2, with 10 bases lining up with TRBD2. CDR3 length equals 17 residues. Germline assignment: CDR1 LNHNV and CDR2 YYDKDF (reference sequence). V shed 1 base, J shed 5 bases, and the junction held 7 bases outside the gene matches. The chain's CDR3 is CATSRAPSGRETGELFF. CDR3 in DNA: TGTGCCACCAGCAGAGCTCCTAGCGGGAGAGAAACCGGGGAGCTGTTTTTT.

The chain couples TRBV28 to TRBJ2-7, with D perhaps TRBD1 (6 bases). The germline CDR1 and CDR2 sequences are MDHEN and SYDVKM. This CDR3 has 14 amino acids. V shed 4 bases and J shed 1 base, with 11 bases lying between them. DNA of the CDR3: TGTGCCAGCAGTTGGGGGCGAGGGTCCTACGAGCAGTACTTC. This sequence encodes CASSWGRGSYEQYF.

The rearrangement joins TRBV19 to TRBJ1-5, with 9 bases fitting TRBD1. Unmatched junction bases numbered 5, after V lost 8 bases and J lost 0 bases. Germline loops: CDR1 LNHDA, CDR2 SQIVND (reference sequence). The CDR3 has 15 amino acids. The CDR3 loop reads CASLQGAHSNQPQHF. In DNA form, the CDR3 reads TGTGCCAGTTTACAGGGGGCGCATAGCAATCAGCCCCAGCATTTT.

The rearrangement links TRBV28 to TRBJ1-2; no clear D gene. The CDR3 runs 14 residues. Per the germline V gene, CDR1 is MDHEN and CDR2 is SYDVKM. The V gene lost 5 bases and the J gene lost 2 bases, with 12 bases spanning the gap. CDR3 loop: CASSAQTENYGYTF. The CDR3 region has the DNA TGTGCCAGCAGTGCCCAGACGGAGAACTATGGCTACACCTTC.

The CDR3 sequence: CASSVVGTGAYEQYF. In DNA, the CDR3 is TGTGCCAGCAGCGTAGTAGGGACAGGGGCCTACGAGCAGTACTTC. The chain combines TRBV9 with TRBJ2-7, with TRBD1 matching 10 bases. The CDR3 extends over 15 amino acids. Germline CDR1 and CDR2: SGDLS and YYNGEE. V lost 0 bases, J lost 2 bases, and 2 bases stayed unmatched.